This T cell receptor (beta chain) was identified during a study of cytomegalovirus exposure and HLA in healthy donors. General study points: Trimming of TCR beta V- and J-genes showed a link, identified in a later analysis, to a missense DCLRE1C variant. Many donors carried some public TCRs, although rarity characterized most TCR sequences. Most subjects' HLA-A and HLA-B alleles were reportedly predicted from TCR beta sequences.

Nominal health characterized the donors when sampled, though unrecorded immune exposures were likely. Vbeta (60) and Jbeta (13) primers were used in the PCR. Repertoires were generated with immunoSEQ multiplex PCR, while TCRdb's copy carries only in-frame clones and drops some. Of about 110,000 clones listed, around three quarters are singletons. This clone was detected only a few times. Its specificity is not known. This CDR3 is built from 15 residues. V lost 1 base, J lost 0 bases, and 9 bases lay in between. Germline values: CDR1 KGHSH, CDR2 LQKENI. The specimen sequenced was PBMCs. The genes are TRBV18 and TRBJ2-5; D gene unclear. The clonotype comes from a woman between 45 and 65 years old in good health and CMV-seropositive. CDR3 sequence (DNA): TGTGCCAGCTCACCACTTCACGCGGACCAAGAGACCCAGTACTTC. This encodes CASSPLHADQETQYF.